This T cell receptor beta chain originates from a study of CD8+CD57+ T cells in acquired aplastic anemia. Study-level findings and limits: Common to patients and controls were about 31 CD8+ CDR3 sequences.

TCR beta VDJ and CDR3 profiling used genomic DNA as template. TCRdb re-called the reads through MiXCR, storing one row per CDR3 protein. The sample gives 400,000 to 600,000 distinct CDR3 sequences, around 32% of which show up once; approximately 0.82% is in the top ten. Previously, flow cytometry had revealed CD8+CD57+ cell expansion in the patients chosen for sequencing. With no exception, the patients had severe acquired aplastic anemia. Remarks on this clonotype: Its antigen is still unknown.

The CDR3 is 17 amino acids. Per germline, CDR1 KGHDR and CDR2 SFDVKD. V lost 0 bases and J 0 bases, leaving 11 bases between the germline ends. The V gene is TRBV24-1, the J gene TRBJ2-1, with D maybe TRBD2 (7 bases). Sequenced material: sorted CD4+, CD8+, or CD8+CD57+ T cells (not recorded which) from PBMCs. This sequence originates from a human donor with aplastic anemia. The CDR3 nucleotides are TGTGCCACCAGTGATTTGGAGGGAGGGGGCTCCTACAATGAGCAGTTCTTC. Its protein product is CATSDLEGGGSYNEQFF.